The 17 T cell receptor beta chains below come from one sample, sequenced in a study of T cell responses to AZD1222 COVID-19 vaccine. TCRdb's copy holds only in-frame clones and misses some; the assay was immunoSEQ multiplex PCR. The sample includes 130,000 to 150,000 clones, about 93% of them seen just once. Sequencing was performed on peripheral blood, taken on day 0 of AZD1222 vaccination. The receptors come from an adult in good health.

The gene calls are TRBV18 and TRBJ2-7; perhaps D is TRBD1 or TRBD2 (5 bases each). Germline V gene data show CDR1 as KGHSH and CDR2 as LQKENI. The CDR3 is made up of 13 amino acids. Deletions cut 5 bases from V and 4 bases from J, with 12 bases between. The CDR3 region has the DNA TGTGCCAGCTCAACCTCCGGGACGTACGAGCAGTACTTC. Translated, it gives CASSTSGTYEQYF.

The chain employs TRBV9 and TRBJ2-1; 7 nucleotides agree with TRBD2. The ends lost 4 bases at V and 6 bases at J; junction bases unmatched: 10. Germline CDR1 and CDR2: SGDLS and YYNGEE. CDR3 size: 15 residues. For the CDR3, the DNA is TGTGCCAGCAGCTCCGGTGTAGCGGGTTTCAATGAGCAGTTCTTC. This gives the protein CASSSGVAGFNEQFF.

The J gene is TRBJ1-2, the V gene TRBV9, with TRBD1 as a possible D gene (6 bases). V was pared by 1 base and J by 4 bases, with 14 bases between. The CDR3 sequence is 15 residues long. Germline values: CDR1 SGDLS, CDR2 YYNGEE. The CDR3 here is CASSVWTEGPYGYTF. CDR3 sequence (DNA): TGTGCCAGCAGCGTATGGACAGAAGGACCCTATGGCTACACCTTC.

This clone is a singleton in its sample. The chain is built from TRBV7-3 and TRBJ1-4; D remains ambiguous. Germline V gene data show CDR1 as SGHTA and CDR2 as FQGTGA. V lost 1 base and J lost 5, with 8 bases in between. CDR3 size: 14 residues. CDR3 region: CASSLNGGNEKLFF. DNA for the CDR3: TGTGCCAGCAGCTTAAATGGCGGAAATGAAAAACTGTTTTTT.

This chain connects TRBV7-3 to TRBJ1-1, with D perhaps matching TRBD1 (5 bases). The CDR3 runs 14 residues. V dropped 5 bases and J dropped 3 bases, with 13 bases sitting between them. Germline-derived CDR1 and CDR2 are SGHTA and FQGTGA. In DNA form, the CDR3 reads TGTGCCAGCAGCGCAACAGGTGCGGACACTGAAGCTTTCTTT. Translation gives CASSATGADTEAFF.

The CDR3 DNA follows: TGCGCCAGCAGCCAAGTCGTGGGGCTTGAGCAGTTCTTC. Translated, it gives CASSQVVGLEQFF. This chain uses TRBV4-1 with TRBJ2-1; tentatively, D is TRBD1 (5 bases). The CDR3 is 13 residues long. Trimming cost V 1 base and J 9 bases, with 10 bases left between them. Looked up from germline, CDR1 is MGHRA and CDR2 is YSYEKL.

The rearrangement uses TRBV5-4 and TRBJ1-2; D remains ambiguous. The CDR3 length is 14 residues. Trimming stripped 5 bases from V and 5 bases from J, with 16 bases between. Germline loops: CDR1 SGHNT, CDR2 YYREEE (reference sequence). CDR3: CASRITGEEYGYTF. In nucleotides, the CDR3 is TGTGCCAGCAGAATCACCGGAGAGGAGTATGGCTACACCTTC.

The rearrangement uses TRBV14 and TRBJ2-1; maybe TRBD1 (5 bases). The CDR3 runs to 15 residues. CDR1 and CDR2 from the germline V gene are SGHDN and FVKESK. V dropped 4 bases and J dropped 2 bases, with 12 bases sitting between them. CDR3 amino acids: CASSLLDTTYNEQFF. CDR3 in DNA: TGTGCCAGCAGCCTCCTGGACACTACCTACAATGAGCAGTTCTTC.

The rearrangement uses TRBV11-2 and TRBJ1-1; TRBD1 might be the D (5 bases). In germline, CDR1 is SGHAT, CDR2 FQNNGV. V lost 1 base to trimming and J lost 6 bases, with 9 bases between them. The CDR3 consists of 13 residues. The CDR3 bases are TGTGCCAGCAGCTTAGGGGGAGGGGCTGAAGCTTTCTTT. It codes for CASSLGGGAEAFF.

The rearrangement joins TRBV5-4 to TRBJ1-2; no clear D. The CDR3 covers 14 residues. V gave up 0 bases and J gave up 4 bases, with 10 bases separating them. The germline CDR1 and CDR2 sequences are SGHNT and YYREEE (reference sequence). The CDR3 DNA reads as TGTGCCAGCAGCTTGGAGCAGGAGGGCTATGGCTACACCTTC. It is translated as CASSLEQEGYGYTF. Drawing the rest from reference TRBV5-4 and TRBJ1-2, the complete variable domain is ETGVTQSPTHLIKTRGQQVTLRCSSQSGHNTVSWYQQALGQGPQFIFQYYREEENGRGNFPPRFSGLQFPNYSSELNVNALELDDSALYLCASSLEQEGYGYTFGSGTRLTVV.

J is TRBJ1-2 and V is TRBV2; 7 nucleotides line up with TRBD1. Germline CDR1 and CDR2: SNHLY and FYNNEI. With 6 bases clipped from V and 4 bases from J, the junction kept 8 bases outside the gene matches. This CDR3 has 14 amino acids. CDR3 sequence reads: CASRGQSLSYGYTF. Here the CDR3 DNA reads TGTGCCAGCAGGGGACAGTCTTTGAGCTATGGCTACACCTTC.

The chain couples TRBV7-3 to TRBJ1-1, with unresolved D. With 2 bases removed from V and 3 bases from J, the gap between germline ends came to 7 bases. Germline V gene lookup returns CDR1 SGHTA and CDR2 FQGTGA. This CDR3 has 13 residues. The CDR3 reads CASSLREYTEAFF. The CDR3 DNA reads as TGTGCCAGCAGCTTACGTGAATACACTGAAGCTTTCTTT.

This chain joins TRBV5-5 and TRBJ1-1; no clear D. From germline, CDR1 is SGHKS and CDR2 YYEKEE (reference sequence). The CDR3 length is 14 residues. Trimming cost V 2 bases and J 3 bases, with 11 bases left between them. The DNA for the CDR3 is TGTGCCAGCAGCTTACAGCGGGGAGACACTGAAGCTTTCTTT. Translating it yields CASSLQRGDTEAFF. Variable domain in full (rest from reference TRBV5-5 and TRBJ1-1): DAGVTQSPTHLIKTRGQQVTLRCSPISGHKSVSWYQQVLGQGPQFIFQYYEKEERGRGNFPDRFSARQFPNYSSELNVNALLLGDSALYLCASSLQRGDTEAFFGQGTRLTVV.

This chain uses TRBV3-1 (or the pseudogene TRBV3-2) with TRBJ1-5; 8 nucleotides align to TRBD1. CDR3 length: 15 residues. Germline V gene lookup returns CDR1 LGHDT and CDR2 YNNKEL (reference sequence). The trim removed 5 bases at V and 2 bases at J, leaving 5 bases unmatched. The CDR3 bases are TGTGCCAGCAGCGAAACGGGACAGGGCAATCAGCCCCAGCATTTT. This translates into CASSETGQGNQPQHF.

The V gene is TRBV6-6, the J gene TRBJ2-7; 14 bases line up with TRBD2. The CDR3 runs to 16 residues. Germline lookup yields CDR1 MNHNY and CDR2 SVGAGI (reference sequence). V was pared by 2 bases and J by 4 bases, with 4 bases of the junction left unmatched. The CDR3 protein is CASSYDGTSGRYEQYF. In nucleotides, the CDR3 is TGTGCCAGCAGTTACGATGGGACTAGCGGGAGATACGAGCAGTACTTC.

CDR3 in amino acids: CASSFQGSTTNEQFF. For the CDR3, the DNA is TGTGCCAGCAGCTTCCAGGGGAGTACCACGAATGAGCAGTTCTTC. The chain employs TRBV7-2 and TRBJ2-1; D is perhaps TRBD1 (6 bases). The CDR3 is 15 residues long. The germline V and J ends were trimmed by 3 bases and 7 bases, with 16 bases remaining between them. Germline CDR1 and CDR2: SGHTA and FQGNSA.

The V and J genes are TRBV6-4 and TRBJ2-7; TRBD2 matches at 11 bases. Germline V gene lookup returns CDR1 MRHNA and CDR2 SNTAGT. The V gene end was trimmed by 7 bases and the J gene end by 5 bases; junction bases not matched to a gene: 4. CDR3 length: 13 residues. CDR3 region: CASTLTSGDEQYF. The CDR3 DNA follows: TGTGCCAGCACCTTGACTAGCGGGGACGAGCAGTACTTC.